This T cell receptor beta chain came from a study of T cell responses to AZD1222 COVID-19 vaccine. Overall study findings and caveats: Across the whole spike, CD4 TCRs peaked at regions 160-218 and 743-854. The repertoires were collected only after the peak T cell response. Donor demographics were predominantly white British with a female majority; clonal diversity may be underestimated. Breadth and depth of Spike-specific TCRs rose after two AZD1222 doses.

Generated by immunoSEQ multiplex PCR, the TCRdb table keeps only in-frame clones and is missing some. The table lists over 150,000 clones, 75% to 90% of them singletons. As regards this clone: The antigen remains unidentified.

The CDR3 consists of 16 residues. Trimming removed 1 base from V and 7 bases from J; junction bases left unmatched: 8. Germline CDR1 and CDR2: LGHNA and YSLEER. The material sequenced was peripheral blood, taken on day 0 of AZD1222 vaccination. The chain is built from TRBV4-3 and TRBJ2-7, with TRBD1 matching over 12 bases. The receptor comes from an adult in good health. The DNA for the CDR3 is TGCGCCAGCAGCCAAGTCGGGACAGGGGGCGCGGGGGAGCAGTACTTC. This gives the protein CASSQVGTGGAGEQYF.